This T cell receptor beta chain comes out of a study of beta chain features in type 1 diabetes. General study findings and limits: When Type 1 diabetes patients were examined, their TCRB CDR3s proved moderately but significantly shorter in all four CD4+ subsets.

Of note for this clone: Its antigen is still unknown.

Germline V gene lookup returns CDR1 LGHNA and CDR2 YSLEER. V was pared by 4 bases and J by 0 bases, with 5 bases of the junction left unmatched. The CDR3 is made up of 15 amino acids. The whole isolated RNA underwent reverse transcription, so sequencing captured expressed TCRB transcripts. TCRdb's table, derived via immunoSEQ multiplex PCR, lists solely in-frame clones and lacks some. This sample carries around 690,000 clones, approximately 13% of them seen once, and the ten largest clones take about 0.11%. The sample was naive CD4+ T cells from blood. The rearrangement uses TRBV4-3 and TRBJ2-7; 8 bases fit TRBD1. This receptor was identified in a man younger than 40 with type 1 diabetes. In DNA form, the CDR3 reads TGCGCCAGCAGCCCCGACAGGGGCGTCTCCTACGAGCAGTACTTC. This gives the protein CASSPDRGVSYEQYF.